A single sample is the source of the 16 T cell receptor beta chains below, sequenced in a study of cytomegalovirus exposure and HLA in healthy donors. Primers for the PCR totalled 60 Vbeta and 13 Jbeta. Using immunoSEQ multiplex PCR, the repertoire was profiled, and TCRdb retains in-frame clones only, with some absent. This sample has roughly 170,000 clones, with roughly 78% found just once. Sequencing was carried out using PBMCs. These receptors all stem from a boy aged 5 to 17 in good health and CMV-seronegative.

The chain employs TRBV6-5 and TRBJ1-5; 8 bases map to TRBD1. J lost 3 bases, V lost 5 bases, and 6 bases had no gene match. The CDR3 covers 15 residues. Germline V lookup: CDR1 MNHEY, CDR2 SVGAGI. The CDR3 loop is CASSPLDRANQPQHF. As DNA, the CDR3 is TGTGCCAGCAGTCCCCTGGACAGGGCCAATCAGCCCCAGCATTTT.

CDR3 sequence: CASSLAGNSFGFGYYGYTF. CDR3 nucleotides: TGTGCCAGCAGCTTGGCCGGGAATAGTTTCGGGTTTGGGTACTATGGCTACACCTTC. The genes are TRBV5-6 and TRBJ1-2; D not resolved. The CDR3 loop spans 19 amino acids. Per the germline V gene, CDR1 is SGHDT and CDR2 is YYEEEE. The V and J ends lost 0 bases and 3 bases respectively, with 24 bases between them.

The chain couples TRBV11-2 to TRBJ2-1; 8 bases map to TRBD2. Germline trimming cut 4 bases from V and 4 bases from J; bases unmatched to any gene: 9. CDR3 length: 16 amino acids. Germline CDR1 is SGHAT and CDR2 is FQNNGV. The CDR3 DNA is TGTGCCAGCAGCTCTGGCCCGGGACTAGAATACAATGAGCAGTTCTTC. Translating it yields CASSSGPGLEYNEQFF.

The chain combines TRBV5-4 with TRBJ1-4; D unresolved. CDR1 SGHNT and CDR2 YYREEE come from the germline V gene (reference sequence). The CDR3 length is 12 residues. The V gene lost 4 bases and the J gene lost 5 bases, with 6 bases spanning the gap. The CDR3 nucleotides are TGTGCCAGCAGCGTCCAGAATGAAAAACTGTTTTTT. This sequence encodes CASSVQNEKLFF.

The V and J genes are TRBV19 and TRBJ2-7; 10 bases agree with TRBD2. V shed 6 bases and J 1 base; nucleotides not matched to a gene: 9. The CDR3 extends over 16 amino acids. Germline assignment: CDR1 LNHDA and CDR2 SQIVND (reference sequence). The CDR3 here is CASRKTTSGSSYEQYF. Here the CDR3 DNA reads TGTGCCAGTAGGAAGACGACTAGCGGGTCTTCCTACGAGCAGTACTTC.

This chain uses TRBV11-1 with TRBJ2-7; 7 nucleotides match TRBD2. This CDR3 has 15 residues. With V trimmed by 1 base and J by 6 bases, 9 bases remained unmatched. Germline CDR1 SGHAT, CDR2 FQDESV (reference sequence). CDR3 sequence reads: CASSLGSAGIVEQYF. DNA of the CDR3: TGTGCCAGCAGCTTAGGTTCAGCGGGAATCGTCGAGCAGTACTTC. Full variable domain (missing parts from reference TRBV11-1 and TRBJ2-7): EAEVAQSPRYKITEKSQAVAFWCDPISGHATLYWYRQILGQGPELLVQFQDESVVDDSQLPKDRFSAERLKGVDSTLKIQPAELGDSAMYLCASSLGSAGIVEQYFGPGTRLTVT.

The chain links TRBV9 to TRBJ1-1; 7 positions agree with TRBD1. V lost 4 bases and J lost 3; bases outside the gene matches: 9. The CDR3 contains 15 residues. Germline CDR1 and CDR2: SGDLS and YYNGEE. The CDR3 sequence: CASSLSDRPDTEAFF. The CDR3 nucleotides are TGTGCCAGCAGCTTATCGGACAGGCCGGACACTGAAGCTTTCTTT.

The chain recombines TRBV29-1 with TRBJ1-2; TRBD1 is a possible D gene (6 bases). V lost 0 bases and J 8 bases, leaving 19 bases between the germline ends. CDR1 SQVTM and CDR2 ANQGSEA come from the germline V gene. The CDR3 loop spans 15 amino acids. CDR3 sequence (DNA): TGCAGCGTTGAAGAGAACCGGGACACCACCCGGGGCTACACCTTC. Amino acid sequence: CSVEENRDTTRGYTF. The full variable domain, its missing parts supplied by reference TRBV29-1 and TRBJ1-2, is SAVISQKPSRDICQRGTSLTIQCQVDSQVTMMFWYRQQPGQSLTLIATANQGSEATYESGFVIDKFPISRPNLTFSTLTVSNMSPEDSSIYLCSVEENRDTTRGYTFGSGTRLTVV.

In regard to this clone: The sample carries other DNA sequences with the same CDR3. The J gene is TRBJ1-3, the V gene TRBV6-5; TRBD1 matches 8 bases. This CDR3 is built from 14 residues. Trimming cost V 6 bases and J 4 bases; bases outside gene matches: 5. CDR1 is MNHEY and CDR2 is SVGAGI in the germline V gene. CDR3 DNA: TGTGCCAGCAGCCTGACAGGGGACGGAAACACCATATATTTT. Residues: CASSLTGDGNTIYF.

The CDR3 nucleotides are TGCGCCAGCAGCTTGGGGGGACAGTGGGAGACCCAGTACTTC. Translation gives CASSLGGQWETQYF. This chain uses TRBV5-1 with TRBJ2-5, with 7 bases identical to TRBD1. Germline V gene lookup returns CDR1 SGHRS and CDR2 YFSETQ. Trimming took 0 bases from V and 5 from J; bases not matched to a gene: 4. CDR3 length equals 14 residues. The variable domain in full, completed from reference TRBV5-1 and TRBJ2-5, reads KAGVTQTPRYLIKTRGQQVTLSCSPISGHRSVSWYQQTPGQGLQFLFEYFSETQRNKGNFPGRFSGRQFSNSRSEMNVSTLELGDSALYLCASSLGGQWETQYFGPGTRLLVL.

Only a few counts were recorded for this clone. J is TRBJ2-3 and V is TRBV27, with D possibly being TRBD1 (7 bases). Trimming removed 5 bases at V and 2 bases at J, with 14 bases between. The V gene's germline CDR1 is MNHEY and CDR2 SMNVEV (reference sequence). This CDR3 is 15 amino acids long. The DNA of the CDR3 is TGTGCCAGCAGTAATCAGGGGGGCCTCACAGATACGCAGTATTTT. As protein: CASSNQGGLTDTQYF.

V is TRBV11-3 and J is TRBJ2-1, with 9 bases identical to TRBD2. CDR1 SGHNT and CDR2 YENEEA come from the germline V gene. This CDR3 has 17 residues. V shed 2 bases, J shed 8 bases, and the junction held 13 bases outside the gene matches. CDR3: CASSLSGVLREGHEQFF. CDR3 nucleotides: TGTGCCAGCAGCTTATCCGGGGTTTTGCGGGAGGGCCATGAGCAGTTCTTC.

The chain recombines TRBV7-2 with TRBJ2-1, with a tentative D call TRBD1 (6 bases). This CDR3 spans 12 amino acids. Germline V gives CDR1 SGHTA, CDR2 FQGNSA. With 2 bases removed from V and 10 bases from J, the gap between germline ends came to 9 bases. CDR3 nucleotides: TGTGCCAGCAGCTTACAGGGGATCGAGCAGTTCTTC. Translation gives CASSLQGIEQFF.

V is TRBV30 and J is TRBJ1-5; TRBD1 aligns across 10 bases. V lost 1 base and J lost 3; bases outside the gene matches: 3. The CDR3 sequence is 15 residues long. Germline lookup yields CDR1 GTSNPN and CDR2 SVGIG (reference sequence). CDR3: CAWSADRGLNQPQHF. The CDR3, as DNA: TGTGCCTGGAGTGCCGACAGGGGGCTCAATCAGCCCCAGCATTTT. The full variable domain, rest sourced from reference TRBV30 and TRBJ1-5, is SQTIHQWPATLVQPVGSPLSLECTVEGTSNPNLYWYRQAAGRGLQLLFYSVGIGQISSEVPQNLSASRPQDRQFILSSKKLLLSDSGFYLCAWSADRGLNQPQHFGDGTRLSIL.

On this clone itself: One end of the junction varies from germline; a read error may be responsible. J is TRBJ1-2 and V is TRBV5-6, with 9 nucleotides matching TRBD1. This CDR3 is built from 14 residues. Germline V lookup: CDR1 SGHDT, CDR2 YYEEEE. CDR3 sequence: CASSLGDRVNGCTF. The CDR3 nucleotides are TGTGCCAGCAGCTTGGGGGACAGGGTAAATGGCTGCACCTTC.

CDR3 loop: CASSAQLNTEAFF. The CDR3 bases are TGTGCCAGCAGCGCACAATTGAACACTGAAGCTTTCTTT. The chain carries TRBV7-6 and TRBJ1-1; D is undetermined. From germline, CDR1 is SGHVS and CDR2 FNYEAQ. Trimming shortened V by 5 bases and J by 0 bases, and 7 bases separated the two germline ends. There are 13 residues in the CDR3.